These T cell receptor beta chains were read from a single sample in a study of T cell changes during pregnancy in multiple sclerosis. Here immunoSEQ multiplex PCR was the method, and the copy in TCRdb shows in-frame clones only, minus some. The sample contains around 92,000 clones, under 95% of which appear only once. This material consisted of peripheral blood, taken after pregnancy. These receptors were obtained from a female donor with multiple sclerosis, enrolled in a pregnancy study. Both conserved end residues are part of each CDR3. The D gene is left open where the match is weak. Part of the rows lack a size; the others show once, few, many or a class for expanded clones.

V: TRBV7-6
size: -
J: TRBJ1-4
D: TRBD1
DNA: TGTGCCAGCAGCTTAGGGACAGGCTGGAATGAAAAACTGTTTTTT
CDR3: CASSLGTGWNEKLFF

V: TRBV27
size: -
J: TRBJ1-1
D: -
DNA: TGTGCCAGCAGTTTATTGGCGGAGAACACTGAAGCTTTCTTT
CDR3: CASSLLAENTEAFF

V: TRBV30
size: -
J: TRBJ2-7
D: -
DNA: TGTGCCTGGAGTGGGCCAGGTCGAGAGCAGTACTTC
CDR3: CAWSGPGREQYF

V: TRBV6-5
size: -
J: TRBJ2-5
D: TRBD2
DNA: TGTGCCAGCAGCAATCTAGCGGGAGAAACGGAGACCCAGTACTTC
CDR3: CASSNLAGETETQYF

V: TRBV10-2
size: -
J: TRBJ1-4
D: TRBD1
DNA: TGCGCCAGCAGTGAGGCGGACAGGGTTGAAAAACTGTTTTTT
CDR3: CASSEADRVEKLFF

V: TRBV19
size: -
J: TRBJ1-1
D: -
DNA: TGTGCCAGTAGTATATTACCCCTACAGGGAACTGAAGCTTTCTTT
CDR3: CASSILPLQGTEAFF

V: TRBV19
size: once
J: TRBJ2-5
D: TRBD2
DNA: TGTGCCAGTAGTACCCAGGGGACTAGCGGAGTTCAAGAGACCCAGTACTTC
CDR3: CASSTQGTSGVQETQYF

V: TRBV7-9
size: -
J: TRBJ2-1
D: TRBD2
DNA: TGTGCCAGCAGCGATTGGACTAGCGGGACCTACAATGAGCAGTTCTTC
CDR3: CASSDWTSGTYNEQFF

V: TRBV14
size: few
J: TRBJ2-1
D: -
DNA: TGTGCCAGCAGCCAAGCGGTAGTCTATGAGCAGTTCTTC
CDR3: CASSQAVVYEQFF

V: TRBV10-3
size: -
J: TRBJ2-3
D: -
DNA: TGTGCCATCAGACCGACAGGTACCACAGATACGCAGTATTTT
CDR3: CAIRPTGTTDTQYF

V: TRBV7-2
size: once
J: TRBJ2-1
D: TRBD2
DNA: TGTGCCAGCAGCACCGGACGCGCGGGAGGGTCGGAGCAGTTCTTC
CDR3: CASSTGRAGGSEQFF

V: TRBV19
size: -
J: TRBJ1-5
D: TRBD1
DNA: TGTGCCAGTAGTATCATATCGGGACAGGGGTTTCAGCCCCAGCATTTT
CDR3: CASSIISGQGFQPQHF

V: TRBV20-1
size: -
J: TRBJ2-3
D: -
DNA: TGCAGTGCCCGGACAGCAGATACGCAGTATTTT
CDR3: CSARTADTQYF

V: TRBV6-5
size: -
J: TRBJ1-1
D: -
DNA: TGTGCCAGCAGTTACTCTATAATCGGCACTGAAGCTTTCTTT
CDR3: CASSYSIIGTEAFF

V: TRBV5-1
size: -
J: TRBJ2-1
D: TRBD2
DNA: TGCGCCAGCAGCCCCGGGAGGACTAGCGGGAGGGAAGAGCAGTTCTTC
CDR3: CASSPGRTSGREEQFF

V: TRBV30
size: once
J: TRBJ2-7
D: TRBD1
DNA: TGTGCCTGGAGTCGGACAGGGACCTACGAGCAGTACTTC
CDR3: CAWSRTGTYEQYF

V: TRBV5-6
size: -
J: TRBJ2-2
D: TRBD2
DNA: TGTGCCAGCAGCCAGGGACTAGCGGGAGACGGGGACACCGGGGAGCTGTTTTTT
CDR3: CASSQGLAGDGDTGELFF

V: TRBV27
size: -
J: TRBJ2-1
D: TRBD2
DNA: TGTGCCAGCAGTTTATGGACTAGCGGGAGTAATGAGCAGTTCTTC
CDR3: CASSLWTSGSNEQFF

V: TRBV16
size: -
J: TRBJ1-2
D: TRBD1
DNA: TGTGCCAGCAGCCTCTCGACAGGGAACTATGGCTACACCTTC
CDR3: CASSLSTGNYGYTF

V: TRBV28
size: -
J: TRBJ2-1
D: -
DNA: TGTGCCAGCCGGGAGCCAACCTACAATGAGCAGTTCTTC
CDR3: CASREPTYNEQFF

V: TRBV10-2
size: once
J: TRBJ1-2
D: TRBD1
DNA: TGCGCCAGCAGGGGACAGGGCAGCGACTATGGCTACACCTTC
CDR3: CASRGQGSDYGYTF

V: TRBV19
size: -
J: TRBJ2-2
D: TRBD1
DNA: TGTGCCAGCAATAACAGGGGGCGAGACACCGGGGAGCTGTTTTTT
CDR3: CASNNRGRDTGELFF

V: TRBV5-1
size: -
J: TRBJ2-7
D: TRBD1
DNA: TGCGCCAGCAGCCTAATAGAACCGGGACAGGGTGGCGAGCAGTACTTC
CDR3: CASSLIEPGQGGEQYF

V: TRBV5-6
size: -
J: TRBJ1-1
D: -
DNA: TGTGCCAGCAGCTTGAAGGGGTTCAGGGACAAAGCTTTCTTT
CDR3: CASSLKGFRDKAFF

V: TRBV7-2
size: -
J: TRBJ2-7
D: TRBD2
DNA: TGTGCCAGCAGCTTTCGGGGGGTCTACGAGCAGTACTTC
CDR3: CASSFRGVYEQYF

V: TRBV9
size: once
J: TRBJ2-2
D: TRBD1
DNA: TGTGCCAGCAGCGCCGGGACAGAGAACACCGGGGAGCTGTTTTTT
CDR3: CASSAGTENTGELFF

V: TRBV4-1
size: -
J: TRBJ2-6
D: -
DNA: TGCGCCAGCAGCCAAGAGCCCGCTCCCGGTACTGGGGCCAACGTCCTGACTTTC
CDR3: CASSQEPAPGTGANVLTF

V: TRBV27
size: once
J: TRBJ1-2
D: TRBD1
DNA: TGTGCCAGCAGTTTAGAGACAGGGGGCGACCTCTCCTATGGCTACACCTTC
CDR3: CASSLETGGDLSYGYTF

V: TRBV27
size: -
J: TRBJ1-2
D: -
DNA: TGTGCCAGCAGTGGGATGATAGGGAGTGGTGGCTACACCTTC
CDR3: CASSGMIGSGGYTF

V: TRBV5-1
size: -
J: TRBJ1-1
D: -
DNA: TGCGCCAGCAGCTCCAGGGCAGGGTCCAGCACTGAAGCTTTCTTT
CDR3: CASSSRAGSSTEAFF

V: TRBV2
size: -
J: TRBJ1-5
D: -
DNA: TGTGCCAGCAGCACAGGGTCCTCTAACAATCAGCCCCAGCATTTT
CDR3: CASSTGSSNNQPQHF

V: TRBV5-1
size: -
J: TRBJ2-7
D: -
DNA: TGCGCCAGCAGCTTGACCGCAGGGTCTATGAACGAGCAGTACTTC
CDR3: CASSLTAGSMNEQYF